Described below is a single T cell receptor (beta chain) sequence and its context. Germline loops: CDR1 MNHNS, CDR2 SASEGT. J was trimmed by 5 bases and V by 3 bases; bases with no gene match: 8. This CDR3 has 15 residues. Measured with immunoSEQ multiplex PCR; TCRdb has only the in-frame clones, and not every one. This sample carries about 660,000 clones, around 67% of them seen once, and the ten largest clones take more than 1.5%. This specimen comes from a study of shared clonotypes between healthy human individuals. Within Nashville, Tennessee resided all donors, each a Caucasian adult. The sample consisted of memory CD4+ T cells sorted from blood. Documented subset: CD45RA-negative fraction. This chain links TRBV6-1 with TRBJ2-7, with 9 bases lining up with TRBD1. The sequence was collected from a young woman in good health. CDR3 protein: CASSDRGQGRHEQYF. CDR3 nucleotides: TGTGCCAGCAGTGACAGGGGACAGGGTCGGCACGAGCAGTACTTC.